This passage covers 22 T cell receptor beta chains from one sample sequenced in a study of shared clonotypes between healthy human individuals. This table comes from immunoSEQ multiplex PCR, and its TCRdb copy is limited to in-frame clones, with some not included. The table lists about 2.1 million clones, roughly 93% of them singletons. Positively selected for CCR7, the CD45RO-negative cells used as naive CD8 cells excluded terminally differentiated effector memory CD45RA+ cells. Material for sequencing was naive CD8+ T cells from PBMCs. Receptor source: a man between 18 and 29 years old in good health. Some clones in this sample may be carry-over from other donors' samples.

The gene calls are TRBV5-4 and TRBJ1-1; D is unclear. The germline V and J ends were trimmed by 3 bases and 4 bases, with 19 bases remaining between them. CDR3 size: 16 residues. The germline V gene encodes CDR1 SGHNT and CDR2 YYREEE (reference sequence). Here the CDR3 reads CASSSAAVWEGTEAFF. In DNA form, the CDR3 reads TGTGCCAGCAGCTCGGCCGCCGTTTGGGAGGGCACTGAAGCTTTCTTT. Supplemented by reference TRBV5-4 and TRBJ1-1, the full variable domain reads ETGVTQSPTHLIKTRGQQVTLRCSSQSGHNTVSWYQQALGQGPQFIFQYYREEENGRGNFPPRFSGLQFPNYSSELNVNALELDDSALYLCASSSAAVWEGTEAFFGQGTRLTVV.

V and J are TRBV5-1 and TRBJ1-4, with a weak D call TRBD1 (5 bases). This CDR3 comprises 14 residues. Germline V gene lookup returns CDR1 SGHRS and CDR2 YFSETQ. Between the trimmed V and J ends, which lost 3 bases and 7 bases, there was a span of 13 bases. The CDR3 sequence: CASSSGQEPEKLFF. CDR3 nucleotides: TGCGCCAGCAGCTCAGGGCAGGAACCTGAAAAACTGTTTTTT.

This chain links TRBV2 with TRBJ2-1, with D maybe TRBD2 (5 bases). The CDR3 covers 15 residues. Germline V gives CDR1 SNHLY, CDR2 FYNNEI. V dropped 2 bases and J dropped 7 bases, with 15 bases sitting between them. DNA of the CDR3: TGTGCCAGCAGTGAAAGTCTTGCGGGTCTTAATGAGCAGTTCTTC. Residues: CASSESLAGLNEQFF.

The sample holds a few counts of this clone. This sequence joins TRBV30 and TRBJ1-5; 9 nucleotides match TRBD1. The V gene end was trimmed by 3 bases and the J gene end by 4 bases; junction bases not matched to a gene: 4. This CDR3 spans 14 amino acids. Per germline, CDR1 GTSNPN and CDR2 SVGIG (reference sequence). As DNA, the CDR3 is TGTGCCTGGAGCACCGGGACAGGGAATCAGCCCCAGCATTTT. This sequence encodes CAWSTGTGNQPQHF.

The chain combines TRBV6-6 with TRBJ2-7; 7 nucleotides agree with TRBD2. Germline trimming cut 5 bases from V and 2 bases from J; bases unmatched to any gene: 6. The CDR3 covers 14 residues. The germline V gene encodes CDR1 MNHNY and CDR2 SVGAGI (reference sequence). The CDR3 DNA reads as TGTGCCAGCAGTCTCACTAGCGTTCCCTACGAGCAGTACTTC. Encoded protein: CASSLTSVPYEQYF.

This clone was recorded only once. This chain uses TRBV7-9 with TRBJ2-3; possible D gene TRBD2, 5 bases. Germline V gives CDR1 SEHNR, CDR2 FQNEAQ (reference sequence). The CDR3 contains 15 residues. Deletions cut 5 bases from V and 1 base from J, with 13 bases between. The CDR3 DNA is TGTGCCAGCAGCAATTCCCGACTACGCACAGATACGCAGTATTTT. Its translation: CASSNSRLRTDTQYF.

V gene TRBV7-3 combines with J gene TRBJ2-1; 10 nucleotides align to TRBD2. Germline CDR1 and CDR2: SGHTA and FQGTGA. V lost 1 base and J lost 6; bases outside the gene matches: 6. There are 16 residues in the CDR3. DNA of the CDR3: TGTGCCAGCAGCTTAATGAGAAGCGGGAGGGCCAATGAGCAGTTCTTC. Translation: CASSLMRSGRANEQFF.

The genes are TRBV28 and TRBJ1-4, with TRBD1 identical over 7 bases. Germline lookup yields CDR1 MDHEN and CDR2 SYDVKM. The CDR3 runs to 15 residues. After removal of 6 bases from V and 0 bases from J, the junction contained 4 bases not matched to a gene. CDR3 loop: CASRTGHATNEKLFF. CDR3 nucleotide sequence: TGTGCCAGCAGGACAGGGCACGCAACTAATGAAAAACTGTTTTTT. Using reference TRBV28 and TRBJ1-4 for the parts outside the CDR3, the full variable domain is DVKVTQSSRYLVKRTGEKVFLECVQDMDHENMFWYRQDPGLGLRLIYFSYDVKMKEKGDIPEGYSVSREKKERFSLILESASTNQTSMYLCASRTGHATNEKLFFGSGTQLSVL.

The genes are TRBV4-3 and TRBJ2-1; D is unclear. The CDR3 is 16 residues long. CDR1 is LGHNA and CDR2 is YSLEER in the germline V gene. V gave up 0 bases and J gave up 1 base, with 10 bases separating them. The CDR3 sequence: CASSQDRRVSYNEQFF. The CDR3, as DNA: TGCGCCAGCAGCCAAGATCGACGGGTGTCCTACAATGAGCAGTTCTTC.

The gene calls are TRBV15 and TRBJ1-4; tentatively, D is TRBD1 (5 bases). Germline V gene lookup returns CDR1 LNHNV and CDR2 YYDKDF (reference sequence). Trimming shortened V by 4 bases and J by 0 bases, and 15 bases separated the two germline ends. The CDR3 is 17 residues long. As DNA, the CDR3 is TGTGCCACCAGCAAGAGAAGACAGTCCCCAACTAATGAAAAACTGTTTTTT. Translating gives CATSKRRQSPTNEKLFF.

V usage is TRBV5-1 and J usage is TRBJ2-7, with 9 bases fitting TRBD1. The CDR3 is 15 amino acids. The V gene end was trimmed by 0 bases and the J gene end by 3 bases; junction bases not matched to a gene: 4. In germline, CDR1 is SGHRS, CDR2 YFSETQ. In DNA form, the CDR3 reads TGCGCCAGCAGCTTGGGGGACAGGGAATTCTACGAGCAGTACTTC. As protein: CASSLGDREFYEQYF. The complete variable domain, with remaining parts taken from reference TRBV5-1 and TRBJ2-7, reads KAGVTQTPRYLIKTRGQQVTLSCSPISGHRSVSWYQQTPGQGLQFLFEYFSETQRNKGNFPGRFSGRQFSNSRSEMNVSTLELGDSALYLCASSLGDREFYEQYFGPGTRLTVT.

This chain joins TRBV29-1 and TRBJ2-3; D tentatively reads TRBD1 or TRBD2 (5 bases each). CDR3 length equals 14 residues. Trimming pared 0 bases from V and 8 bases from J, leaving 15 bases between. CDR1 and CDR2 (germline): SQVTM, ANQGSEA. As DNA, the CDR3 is TGCAGCGTTGAAGAATTCACGGGACCCCCTACGCAGTATTTT. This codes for CSVEEFTGPPTQYF.

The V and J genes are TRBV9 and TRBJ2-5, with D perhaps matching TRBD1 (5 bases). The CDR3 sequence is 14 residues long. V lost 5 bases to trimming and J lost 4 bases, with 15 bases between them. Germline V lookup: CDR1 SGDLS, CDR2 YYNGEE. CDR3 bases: TGTGCCAGCAGTGTTCAGGGTTTTGGAGAGACCCAGTACTTC. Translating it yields CASSVQGFGETQYF.

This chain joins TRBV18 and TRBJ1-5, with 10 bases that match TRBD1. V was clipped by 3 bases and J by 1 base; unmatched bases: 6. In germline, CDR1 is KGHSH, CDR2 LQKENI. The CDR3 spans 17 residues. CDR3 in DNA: TGTGCCAGCTCACCGGGGACAGGGGCGGGGAGCAATCAGCCCCAGCATTTT. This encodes CASSPGTGAGSNQPQHF.

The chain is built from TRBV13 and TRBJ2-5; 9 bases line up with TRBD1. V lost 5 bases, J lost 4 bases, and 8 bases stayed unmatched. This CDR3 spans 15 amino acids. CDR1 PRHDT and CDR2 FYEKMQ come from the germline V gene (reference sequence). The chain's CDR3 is CASSEPGTGRETQYF. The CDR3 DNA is TGTGCCAGCAGCGAACCCGGGACAGGGAGAGAGACCCAGTACTTC.

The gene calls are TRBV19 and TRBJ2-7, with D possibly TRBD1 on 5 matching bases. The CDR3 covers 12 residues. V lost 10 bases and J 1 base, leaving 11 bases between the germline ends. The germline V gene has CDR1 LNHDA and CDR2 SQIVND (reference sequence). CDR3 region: CATKQESYEQYF. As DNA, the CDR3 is TGTGCCACCAAACAGGAATCCTACGAGCAGTACTTC.

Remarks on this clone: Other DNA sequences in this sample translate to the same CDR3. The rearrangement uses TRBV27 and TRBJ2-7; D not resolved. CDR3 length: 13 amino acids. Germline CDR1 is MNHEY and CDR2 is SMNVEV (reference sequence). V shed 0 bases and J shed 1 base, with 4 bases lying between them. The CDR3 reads CASSLSASYEQYF. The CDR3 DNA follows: TGTGCCAGCAGTTTATCCGCGTCCTACGAGCAGTACTTC.

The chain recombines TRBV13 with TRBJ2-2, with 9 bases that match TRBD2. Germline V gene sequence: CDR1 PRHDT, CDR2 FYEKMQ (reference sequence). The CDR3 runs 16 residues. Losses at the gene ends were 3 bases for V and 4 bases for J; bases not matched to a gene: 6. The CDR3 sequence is CASSFWGSGGTGELFF. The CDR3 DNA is TGTGCCAGCAGCTTTTGGGGTAGCGGGGGCACCGGGGAGCTGTTTTTT.

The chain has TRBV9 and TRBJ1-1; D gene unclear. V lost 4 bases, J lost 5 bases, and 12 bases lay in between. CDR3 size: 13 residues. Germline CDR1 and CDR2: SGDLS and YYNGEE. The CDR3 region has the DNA TGTGCCAGCAGCTATGGGGTGGAGACTGAAGCTTTCTTT. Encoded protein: CASSYGVETEAFF.

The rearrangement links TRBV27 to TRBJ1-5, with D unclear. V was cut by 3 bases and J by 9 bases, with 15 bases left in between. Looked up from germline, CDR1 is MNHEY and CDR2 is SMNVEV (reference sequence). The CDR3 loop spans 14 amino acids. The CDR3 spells CASSLGGRPWPQHF. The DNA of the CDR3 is TGTGCCAGCAGTTTGGGAGGGCGACCGTGGCCCCAGCATTTT.

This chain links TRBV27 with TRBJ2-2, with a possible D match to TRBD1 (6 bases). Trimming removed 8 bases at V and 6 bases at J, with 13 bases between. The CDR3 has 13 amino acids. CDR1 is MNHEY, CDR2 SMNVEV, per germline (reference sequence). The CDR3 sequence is CASRGWGPGELFF. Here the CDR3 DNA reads TGTGCCAGCCGAGGGTGGGGGCCCGGGGAGCTGTTTTTT.

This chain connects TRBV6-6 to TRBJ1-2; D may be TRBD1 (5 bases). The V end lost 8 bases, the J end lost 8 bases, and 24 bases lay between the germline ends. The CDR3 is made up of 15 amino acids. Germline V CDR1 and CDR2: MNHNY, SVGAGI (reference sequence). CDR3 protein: CASAVKGVQYEGYTF. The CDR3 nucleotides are TGTGCCAGCGCAGTTAAAGGGGTACAGTATGAAGGCTACACCTTC.